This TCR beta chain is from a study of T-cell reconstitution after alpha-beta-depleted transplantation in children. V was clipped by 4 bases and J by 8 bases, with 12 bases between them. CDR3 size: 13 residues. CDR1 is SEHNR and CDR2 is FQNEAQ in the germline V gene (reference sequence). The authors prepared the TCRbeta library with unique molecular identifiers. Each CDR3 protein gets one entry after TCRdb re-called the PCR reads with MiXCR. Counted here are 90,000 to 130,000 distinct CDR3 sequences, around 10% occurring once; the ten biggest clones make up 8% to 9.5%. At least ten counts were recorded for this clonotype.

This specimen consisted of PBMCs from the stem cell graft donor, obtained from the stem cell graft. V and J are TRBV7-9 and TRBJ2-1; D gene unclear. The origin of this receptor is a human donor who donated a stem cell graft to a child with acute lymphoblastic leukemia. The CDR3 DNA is TGTGCCAGCAGCTCAGCTAGGGTGGATGAGCAGTTCTTC. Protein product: CASSSARVDEQFF.